Listed here are 13 T cell receptor beta chains from one sample, sequenced in a study of Ad26.COV2.S vaccination and SARS-CoV-2 variants. Treatment: roughly 20 received Ad26.COV2.S at low or high dose, single or two shots; about 5 received placebo; per-sample allocation not given. On day 63 after the first injection, vaccine and placebo recipients gave samples. Clones were read by immunoSEQ multiplex PCR, and TCRdb kept only the in-frame ones, dropping some. The sample consists of 320,000 or so clones, roughly nine tenths of them appearing once. Sequencing used peripheral blood, obtained in a trial of Ad26.COV2.S vaccine versus placebo. Receptors originate from a person aged 18-65 years who received the Ad26.COV2.S COVID-19 vaccine or a placebo.

V gene TRBV2 combines with J gene TRBJ1-3, with TRBD1 matching over 9 bases. V lost 6 bases and J lost 1; bases outside the gene matches: 7. The CDR3 consists of 16 residues. Germline V CDR1 and CDR2: SNHLY, FYNNEI. The CDR3 coding sequence is TGTGCCAGCAGCCTCCGGGACAGGGTGTCTGGAAACACCATATATTTT. It is translated as CASSLRDRVSGNTIYF.

The chain carries TRBV27 and TRBJ1-1; a weak D match, TRBD1 (6 bases). The CDR3 has 11 residues. V was trimmed by 7 bases and J by 4 bases, leaving 7 bases between them. The germline V gene encodes CDR1 MNHEY and CDR2 SMNVEV (reference sequence). The CDR3 loop reads CASTGATEAFF. In nucleotides, the CDR3 is TGTGCCAGCACGGGGGCCACTGAAGCTTTCTTT.

The V and J genes are TRBV5-5 and TRBJ1-2; maybe TRBD1 (5 bases). The V end lost 8 bases, the J end lost 2 bases, and 19 bases lay between the germline ends. The germline gives CDR1 SGHKS, CDR2 YYEKEE (reference sequence). The CDR3 has 15 amino acids. CDR3 in amino acids: CASYTGGPYNYGYTF. Here the CDR3 DNA reads TGTGCCAGTTATACAGGCGGGCCCTACAACTATGGCTACACCTTC.

The chain links TRBV19 to TRBJ1-1, with D maybe TRBD1 (5 bases). V was trimmed by 7 bases and J by 0 bases, leaving 12 bases between them. CDR1 and CDR2 from the germline V gene are LNHDA and SQIVND (reference sequence). The CDR3 runs to 14 residues. Here the CDR3 DNA reads TGTGCCAGTATAGGCGGGACGGTGAACACTGAAGCTTTCTTT. It translates to CASIGGTVNTEAFF.

This chain uses TRBV6-5 with TRBJ1-1; no definite D call. Trimming cost V 6 bases and J 1 base, with 15 bases left between them. In germline, CDR1 is MNHEY, CDR2 SVGAGI. This CDR3 comprises 15 residues. The CDR3 DNA reads as TGTGCCAGCAGCCCCCCACCGGTTTCGAACACTGAAGCTTTCTTT. This gives the protein CASSPPPVSNTEAFF.

V is TRBV11-3 and J is TRBJ1-1; D is unresolved. The V gene lost 1 base and the J gene lost 0 bases, with 3 bases spanning the gap. Germline V gene lookup returns CDR1 SGHNT and CDR2 YENEEA. The CDR3 is 13 amino acids. The CDR3 reads CASSLAMNTEAFF. Written as DNA, the CDR3 is TGTGCCAGCAGCTTAGCAATGAACACTGAAGCTTTCTTT.

The chain combines TRBV7-8 with TRBJ2-7; unclear D gene. The CDR3 runs 14 residues. CDR1 SGHVS and CDR2 FQNEAQ come from the germline V gene. Between the trimmed V and J ends, which lost 4 bases and 2 bases, there was a span of 12 bases. CDR3 protein: CASSSTGTAYEQYV. The CDR3 DNA sequence: TGTGCCAGCAGCTCGACGGGTACTGCCTACGAGCAGTACGTC.

This clone appeared a single time. The chain carries TRBV14 and TRBJ1-1; 10 bases agree with TRBD1. J was trimmed by 4 bases and V by 3 bases; bases with no gene match: 8. The CDR3 runs 16 residues. CDR1 and CDR2 (germline): SGHDN, FVKESK. The CDR3 loop is CASSQRQGALGTEAFF. The DNA for the CDR3 is TGTGCCAGCAGCCAGAGACAGGGGGCGCTGGGCACTGAAGCTTTCTTT.

The chain uses TRBV10-3 and TRBJ2-1; 13 nucleotides align to TRBD2. The CDR3 is made up of 17 amino acids. The junction had 6 bases not matched to a gene; V was cut back by 3 bases and J by 4 bases. Germline V gene sequence: CDR1 ENHRY, CDR2 SYGVKD. Here the CDR3 reads CAISDTSGGARYNEQFF. The CDR3 DNA sequence: TGTGCCATCAGTGACACTAGCGGGGGGGCTCGATACAATGAGCAGTTCTTC.

V and J are TRBV12-3 or TRBV12-4 and TRBJ1-5, with unresolved D. With 6 bases removed from V and 5 bases from J, the gap between germline ends came to 11 bases. The CDR3 is made up of 13 amino acids. CDR3 loop: CASSYAGYQPQHF. The CDR3 DNA reads as TGTGCCAGCAGCTACGCGGGCTATCAGCCCCAGCATTTT.

This clone was picked up one time. The V gene is TRBV5-4, the J gene TRBJ2-5; no firm D call. The V and J ends lost 2 bases and 5 bases respectively, with 10 bases between them. Germline lookup yields CDR1 SGHNT and CDR2 YYREEE (reference sequence). The CDR3 sequence is 13 residues long. The CDR3 here is CASSLLESETQYF. CDR3 nucleotides: TGTGCCAGCAGCTTATTGGAATCGGAGACCCAGTACTTC.

As for this clone: A junction boundary mismatches the germline segment, possibly from a read error. This chain joins TRBV7-2 and TRBJ2-7, with 15 bases fitting TRBD2. Germline CDR1 is SGHTA and CDR2 is FQGNSA. This CDR3 has 17 residues. CDR3 bases: TGTGCCAGCAGCTTATCTCCCTCCCGGACTAGCGGGGGGGCGATCGTCTTC. It yields the protein CASSLSPSRTSGGAIVF.

The V call is TRBV18, the J call TRBJ2-3; 11 nucleotides agree with TRBD2. This CDR3 contains 17 residues. CDR1 and CDR2 (germline): KGHSH, LQKENI. Trimming removed 0 bases from V and 0 bases from J; junction bases left unmatched: 2. In DNA, the CDR3 is TGTGCCAGCTCACCACCGGTAGCGGGAGGGAGCACAGATACGCAGTATTTT. Its translation is CASSPPVAGGSTDTQYF.